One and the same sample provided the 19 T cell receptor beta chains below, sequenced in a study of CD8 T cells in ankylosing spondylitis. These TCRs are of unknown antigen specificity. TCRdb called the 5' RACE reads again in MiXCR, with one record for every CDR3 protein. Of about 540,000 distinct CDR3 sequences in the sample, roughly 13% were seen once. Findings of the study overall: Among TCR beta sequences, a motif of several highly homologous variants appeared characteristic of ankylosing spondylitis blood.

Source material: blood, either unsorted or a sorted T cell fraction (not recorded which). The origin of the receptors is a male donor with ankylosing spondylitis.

DNA of the CDR3: TGTGCCAGCAGCCTAGGGAGCGGGCCCTCTAGCACAGATACGCAGTATTTT. Translating gives CASSLGSGPSSTDTQYF. The chain has TRBV7-9 and TRBJ2-3, with D possibly being TRBD2 (6 bases). V lost 5 bases and J 0 bases, leaving 18 bases between the germline ends. This CDR3 is 17 amino acids long. The germline V gene encodes CDR1 SEHNR and CDR2 FQNEAQ (reference sequence). Complete variable domain (other parts from reference TRBV7-9 and TRBJ2-3): DTGVSQNPRHKITKRGQNVTFRCDPISEHNRLYWYRQTLGQGPEFLTYFQNEAQLEKSRLLSDRFSAERPKGSFSTLEIQRTEQGDSAMYLCASSLGSGPSSTDTQYFGPGTRLTVL.

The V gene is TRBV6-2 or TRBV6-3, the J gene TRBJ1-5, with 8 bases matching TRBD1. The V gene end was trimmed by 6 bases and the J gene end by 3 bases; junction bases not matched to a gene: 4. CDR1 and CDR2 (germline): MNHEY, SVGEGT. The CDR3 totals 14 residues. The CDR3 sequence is CASSATGVNQPQHF. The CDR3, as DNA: TGTGCCAGCAGCGCGACAGGGGTCAATCAGCCCCAGCATTTT.

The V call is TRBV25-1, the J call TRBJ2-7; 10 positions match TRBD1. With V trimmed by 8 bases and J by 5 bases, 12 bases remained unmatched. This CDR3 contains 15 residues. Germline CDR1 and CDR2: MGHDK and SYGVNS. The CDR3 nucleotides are TGTGCCAGCTCGTCAGGCGGGACAGGGGTGGACGAGCAGTACTTC. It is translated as CASSSGGTGVDEQYF.

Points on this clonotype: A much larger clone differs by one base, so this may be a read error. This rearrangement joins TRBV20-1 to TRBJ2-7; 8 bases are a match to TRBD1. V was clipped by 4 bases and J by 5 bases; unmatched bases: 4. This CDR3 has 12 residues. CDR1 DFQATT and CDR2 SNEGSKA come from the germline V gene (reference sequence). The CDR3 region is CSAKDRADEQYF. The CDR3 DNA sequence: TGCAGTGCTAAGGACAGGGCAGACGAGCAGTACTTC.

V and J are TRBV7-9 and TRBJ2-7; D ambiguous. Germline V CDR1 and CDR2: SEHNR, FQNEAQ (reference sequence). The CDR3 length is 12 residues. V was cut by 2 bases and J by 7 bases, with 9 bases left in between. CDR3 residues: CASSLSIGEQYF. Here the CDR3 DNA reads TGTGCCAGCAGCTTAAGTATCGGGGAGCAGTACTTC.

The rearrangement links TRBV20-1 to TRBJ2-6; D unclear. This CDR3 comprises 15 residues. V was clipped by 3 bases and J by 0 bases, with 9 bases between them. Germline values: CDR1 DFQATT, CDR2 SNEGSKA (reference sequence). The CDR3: CSASGDPSGANVLTF. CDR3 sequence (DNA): TGCAGTGCTAGTGGCGACCCCTCTGGGGCCAACGTCCTGACTTTC.

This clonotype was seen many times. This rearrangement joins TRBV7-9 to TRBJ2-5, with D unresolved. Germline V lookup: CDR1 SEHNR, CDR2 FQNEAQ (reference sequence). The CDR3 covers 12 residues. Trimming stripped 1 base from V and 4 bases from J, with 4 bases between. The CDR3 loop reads CASSLEIETQYF. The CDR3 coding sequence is TGTGCCAGCAGCTTAGAAATAGAGACCCAGTACTTC.

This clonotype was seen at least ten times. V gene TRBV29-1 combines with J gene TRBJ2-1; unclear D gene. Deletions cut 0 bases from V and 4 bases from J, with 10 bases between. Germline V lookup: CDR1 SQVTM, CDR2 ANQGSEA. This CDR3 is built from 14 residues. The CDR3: CSVEDSTVYNEQFF. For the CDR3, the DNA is TGCAGCGTTGAAGATAGTACAGTTTACAATGAGCAGTTCTTC.

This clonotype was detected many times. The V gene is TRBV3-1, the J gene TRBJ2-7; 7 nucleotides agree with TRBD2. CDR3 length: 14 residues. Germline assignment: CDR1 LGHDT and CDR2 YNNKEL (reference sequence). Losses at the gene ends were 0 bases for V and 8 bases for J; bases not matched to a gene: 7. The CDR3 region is CASSQDRPGGKQYF. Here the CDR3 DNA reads TGTGCCAGCAGCCAAGATCGGCCGGGAGGAAAGCAGTACTTC.

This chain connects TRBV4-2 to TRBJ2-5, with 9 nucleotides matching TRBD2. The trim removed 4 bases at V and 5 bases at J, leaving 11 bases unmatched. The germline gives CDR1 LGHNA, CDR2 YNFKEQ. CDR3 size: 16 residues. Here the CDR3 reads CASSRGSGSGGETQYF. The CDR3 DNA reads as TGTGCCAGCAGCCGAGGTAGCGGGAGTGGGGGGGAGACCCAGTACTTC.

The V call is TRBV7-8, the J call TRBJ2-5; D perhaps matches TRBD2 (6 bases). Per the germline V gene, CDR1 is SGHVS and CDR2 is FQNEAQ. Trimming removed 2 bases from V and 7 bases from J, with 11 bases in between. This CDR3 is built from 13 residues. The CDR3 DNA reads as TGTGCCAGCAGCTTAACACAGGAGGGGACCCAGTACTTC. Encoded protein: CASSLTQEGTQYF.

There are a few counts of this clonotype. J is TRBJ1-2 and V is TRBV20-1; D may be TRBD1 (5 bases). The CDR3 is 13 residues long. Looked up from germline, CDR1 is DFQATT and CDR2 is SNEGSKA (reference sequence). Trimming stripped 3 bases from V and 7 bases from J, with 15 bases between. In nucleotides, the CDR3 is TGCAGTGCTAGCTGGGGACTAGCCCCTGGCTACACCTTC. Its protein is CSASWGLAPGYTF.

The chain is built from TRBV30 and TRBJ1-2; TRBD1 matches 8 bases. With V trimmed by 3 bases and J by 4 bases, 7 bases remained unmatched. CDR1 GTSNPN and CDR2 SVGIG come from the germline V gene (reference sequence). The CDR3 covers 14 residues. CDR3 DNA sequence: TGTGCCTGGAGCGATGGACAGGGAGGCTATGGCTACACCTTC. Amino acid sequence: CAWSDGQGGYGYTF.

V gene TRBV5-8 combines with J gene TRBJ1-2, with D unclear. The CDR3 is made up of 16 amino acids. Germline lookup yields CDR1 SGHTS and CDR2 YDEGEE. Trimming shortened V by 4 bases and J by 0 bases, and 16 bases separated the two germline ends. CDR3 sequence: CASSRYRFGTNYGYTF. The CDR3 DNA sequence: TGTGCCAGCAGCCGGTATAGGTTCGGAACTAACTATGGCTACACCTTC.

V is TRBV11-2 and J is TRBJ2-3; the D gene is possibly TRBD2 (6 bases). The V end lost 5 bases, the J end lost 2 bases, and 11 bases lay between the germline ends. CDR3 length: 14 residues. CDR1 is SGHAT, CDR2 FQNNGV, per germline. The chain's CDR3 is CASSGPGLTDTQYF. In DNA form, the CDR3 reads TGTGCCAGCAGCGGCCCGGGACTCACAGATACGCAGTATTTT. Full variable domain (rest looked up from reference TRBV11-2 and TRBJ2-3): EAGVAQSPRYKIIEKRQSVAFWCNPISGHATLYWYQQILGQGPKLLIQFQNNGVVDDSQLPKDRFSAERLKGVDSTLKIQPAKLEDSAVYLCASSGPGLTDTQYFGPGTRLTVL.

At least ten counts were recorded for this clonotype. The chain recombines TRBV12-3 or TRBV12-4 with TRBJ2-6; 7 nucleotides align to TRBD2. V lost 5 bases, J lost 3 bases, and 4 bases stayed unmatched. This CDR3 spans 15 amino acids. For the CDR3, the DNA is TGTGCCAGCAGTATCCGGACTAGTGGGGCCAACGTCCTGACTTTC. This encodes CASSIRTSGANVLTF.

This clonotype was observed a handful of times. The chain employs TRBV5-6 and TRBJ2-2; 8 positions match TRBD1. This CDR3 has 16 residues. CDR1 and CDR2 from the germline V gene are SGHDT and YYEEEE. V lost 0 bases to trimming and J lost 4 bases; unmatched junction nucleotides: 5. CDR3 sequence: CASSLGTGYSTGELFF. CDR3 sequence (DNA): TGTGCCAGCAGCTTGGGGACAGGGTATTCCACCGGGGAGCTGTTTTTT. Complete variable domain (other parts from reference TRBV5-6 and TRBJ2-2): DAGVTQSPTHLIKTRGQQVTLRCSPKSGHDTVSWYQQALGQGPQFIFQYYEEEERQRGNFPDRFSGHQFPNYSSELNVNALLLGDSALYLCASSLGTGYSTGELFFGEGSRLTVL.

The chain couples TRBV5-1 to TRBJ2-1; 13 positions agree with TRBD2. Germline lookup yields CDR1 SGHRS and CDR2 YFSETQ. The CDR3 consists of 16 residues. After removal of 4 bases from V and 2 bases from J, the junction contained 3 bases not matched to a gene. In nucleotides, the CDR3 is TGCGCCAGCAGCCTGGGACTAGCGGGGACCTACAATGAGCAGTTCTTC. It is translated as CASSLGLAGTYNEQFF.

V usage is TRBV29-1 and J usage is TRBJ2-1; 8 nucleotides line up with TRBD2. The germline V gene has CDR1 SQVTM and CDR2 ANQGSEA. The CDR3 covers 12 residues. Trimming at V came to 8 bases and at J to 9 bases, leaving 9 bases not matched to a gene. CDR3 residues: CSLGGGFGEQFF. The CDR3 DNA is TGCAGCCTCGGGGGGGGCTTTGGTGAGCAGTTCTTC.